The 30 T cell receptor beta chains below come from one sample, sequenced in a study of beta chain features in type 1 diabetes. Reverse transcription of all isolated RNA meant that expressed TCRB transcripts were sequenced. Sequencing was performed with immunoSEQ multiplex PCR; in TCRdb, only in-frame clones are kept and a portion is missing. The profile shows fewer than 550,000 clones, 9.5% to 12% of them singletons. Source material: naive CD4+ T cells from blood. Receptors were obtained from a woman aged 18-29 years in good health.

This clone has a handful of counts. The CDR3 region has the DNA TGTGCCAGCAGTTTCCCCCTCCCAGGGAAGTCCTACAATGAGCAGTTCTTC. This codes for CASSFPLPGKSYNEQFF. The chain employs TRBV28 and TRBJ2-1; D is possibly TRBD1 (5 bases). This CDR3 region has 17 residues. Trimming took 3 bases from V and 1 from J, leaving 16 bases between them. The germline V gene has CDR1 MDHEN and CDR2 SYDVKM.

This clone was found a few times. This chain joins TRBV7-2 and TRBJ1-2; D unclear. This CDR3 is built from 13 residues. In germline, CDR1 is SGHTA, CDR2 FQGNSA. The V gene lost 1 base and the J gene lost 7 bases, with 10 bases spanning the gap. CDR3 in DNA: TGTGCCAGCAGCTTAGTGGGAGGGCTTGGCTACACCTTC. This gives the protein CASSLVGGLGYTF.

The chain links TRBV7-2 to TRBJ2-5, with 11 bases fitting TRBD2. Germline V gene sequence: CDR1 SGHTA, CDR2 FQGNSA. This CDR3 is built from 16 residues. The junction had 6 bases not matched to a gene; V was cut back by 3 bases and J by 3 bases. In nucleotides, the CDR3 is TGTGCCAGCAGCTTTCAGCTAGCGGGGGGAGAAGAGACCCAGTACTTC. Translation gives CASSFQLAGGEETQYF. Full variable domain (missing parts from reference TRBV7-2 and TRBJ2-5): GAGVSQSPSNKVTEKGKDVELRCDPISGHTALYWYRQSLGQGLEFLIYFQGNSAPDKSGLPSDRFSAERTGGSVSTLTIQRTQQEDSAVYLCASSFQLAGGEETQYFGPGTRLLVL.

This clone has a handful of counts. The gene calls are TRBV9 and TRBJ2-2; D might be TRBD2 (7 bases). Trimming removed 3 bases at V and 6 bases at J, with 18 bases between. The CDR3 has 16 amino acids. The V gene's germline CDR1 is SGDLS and CDR2 YYNGEE. As DNA, the CDR3 is TGTGCCAGCAGCGAGGGACGCGGGGGCGCGGCCGGGGAGCTGTTTTTT. It yields the protein CASSEGRGGAAGELFF.

The DNA of the CDR3 is TGTGCCAGCAGCTTCGGACTTTACAATGAGCAGTTCTTC. Translated: CASSFGLYNEQFF. This sequence joins TRBV11-3 and TRBJ2-1; possible D gene TRBD2, 5 bases. V was cut by 3 bases and J by 4 bases, with 7 bases left in between. The CDR3 spans 13 residues. Germline CDR1 and CDR2: SGHNT and YENEEA. The entire variable domain, with the rest obtained from reference TRBV11-3 and TRBJ2-1, is as follows: EAGVVQSPRYKIIEKKQPVAFWCNPISGHNTLYWYLQNLGQGPELLIRYENEEAVDDSQLPKDRFSAERLKGVDSTLKIQPAELGDSAVYLCASSFGLYNEQFFGPGTRLTVL.

This clone was seen a handful of times. The chain carries TRBV15 and TRBJ2-5, with TRBD2 as a possible D gene (6 bases). This CDR3 region has 14 residues. Germline lookup yields CDR1 LNHNV and CDR2 YYDKDF (reference sequence). With 1 base removed from V and 5 bases from J, the gap between germline ends came to 11 bases. The DNA of the CDR3 is TGTGCCACCAGCAGAGCGGGAGTAGGGGAGACCCAGTACTTC. Translation gives CATSRAGVGETQYF.

The gene calls are TRBV7-8 and TRBJ1-6; D remains unclear. The germline V and J ends were trimmed by 1 base and 2 bases, with 6 bases remaining between them. The CDR3 runs to 15 residues. Germline V gene sequence: CDR1 SGHVS, CDR2 FQNEAQ. CDR3 nucleotides: TGTGCCAGCAGCTTAGTCGACCCCTATAATTCACCCCTCCACTTT. It is translated as CASSLVDPYNSPLHF. Variable domain in full (rest from reference TRBV7-8 and TRBJ1-6): GAGVSQSPRYKVAKRGQDVALRCDPISGHVSLFWYQQALGQGPEFLTYFQNEAQLDKSGLPSDRFFAERPEGSVSTLKIQRTQQEDSAVYLCASSLVDPYNSPLHFGNGTRLTVT.

The V and J genes are TRBV10-2 and TRBJ2-7; D remains unclear. The germline V and J ends were trimmed by 3 bases and 3 bases, with 9 bases remaining between them. Germline V CDR1 and CDR2: WSHSY, SAAADI. The CDR3 length is 13 residues. Here the CDR3 DNA reads TGCGCCAGCAGTGAATCGGTTAACTACGAGCAGTACGTC. Amino acids: CASSESVNYEQYV.

V and J are TRBV5-4 and TRBJ2-7; 8 bases fit TRBD1. With 1 base clipped from V and 1 base from J, the junction kept 7 bases outside the gene matches. The CDR3 runs to 16 residues. CDR1 and CDR2 (germline): SGHNT, YYREEE (reference sequence). CDR3: CASSLWTGLFSYEQYF. The DNA for the CDR3 is TGTGCCAGCAGCTTGTGGACAGGGCTATTTTCCTACGAGCAGTACTTC. Full variable domain (remainder filled in from reference TRBV5-4 and TRBJ2-7): ETGVTQSPTHLIKTRGQQVTLRCSSQSGHNTVSWYQQALGQGPQFIFQYYREEENGRGNFPPRFSGLQFPNYSSELNVNALELDDSALYLCASSLWTGLFSYEQYFGPGTRLTVT.

This clone was seen a handful of times. The J gene is TRBJ2-5, the V gene TRBV28; possible D gene TRBD2, 5 bases. Trimming cost V 2 bases and J 2 bases, with 9 bases left between them. From germline, CDR1 is MDHEN and CDR2 SYDVKM. The CDR3 extends over 14 amino acids. CDR3 coding DNA: TGTGCCAGCAGTTTAGGAGGAGTACAAGAGACCCAGTACTTC. This sequence encodes CASSLGGVQETQYF.

The V call is TRBV25-1, the J call TRBJ2-5; D might be TRBD1 (5 bases). There are 18 residues in the CDR3. Per the germline V gene, CDR1 is MGHDK and CDR2 is SYGVNS. The V and J ends lost 6 bases and 5 bases respectively, with 28 bases between them. CDR3 sequence reads: CASSPLTTARTNRETQYF. As DNA, the CDR3 is TGTGCCAGCAGCCCTCTAACCACTGCGAGGACAAATCGTGAGACCCAGTACTTC.

A note on this clone: The sample has other DNA sequences that encode this CDR3 too. This sequence joins TRBV27 and TRBJ1-1; D ambiguous. The CDR3 consists of 13 residues. Germline V gives CDR1 MNHEY, CDR2 SMNVEV (reference sequence). V lost 3 bases to trimming and J lost 2 bases, with 7 bases between them. The CDR3 is CASSLRGNTEAFF. CDR3 nucleotide sequence: TGTGCCAGCAGTTTGCGTGGCAACACTGAAGCTTTCTTT.

This chain joins TRBV11-2 and TRBJ2-6; D is perhaps TRBD2 (6 bases). The germline V and J ends were trimmed by 1 base and 2 bases, with 6 bases remaining between them. This CDR3 comprises 15 residues. Germline loops: CDR1 SGHAT, CDR2 FQNNGV. The CDR3 spells CASSLGRAGANVLTF. In DNA form, the CDR3 reads TGTGCCAGCAGCTTAGGGAGGGCTGGGGCCAACGTCCTGACTTTC. Using reference TRBV11-2 and TRBJ2-6 for the parts outside the CDR3, the full variable domain is EAGVAQSPRYKIIEKRQSVAFWCNPISGHATLYWYQQILGQGPKLLIQFQNNGVVDDSQLPKDRFSAERLKGVDSTLKIQPAKLEDSAVYLCASSLGRAGANVLTFGAGSRLTVL.

In this sample, this clone turned up a few times. Within the sample, other DNA sequences also encode this same CDR3. The chain links TRBV9 to TRBJ2-7; perhaps D is TRBD1 or TRBD2 (5 bases each). The germline V and J ends were trimmed by 0 bases and 5 bases, with 12 bases remaining between them. Germline V gene sequence: CDR1 SGDLS, CDR2 YYNGEE. The CDR3 loop spans 14 amino acids. This chain's CDR3 is CASSVGGSLDEQYF. For the CDR3, the DNA is TGTGCCAGCAGCGTAGGGGGGAGTTTGGACGAGCAGTACTTC.

The chain uses TRBV2 and TRBJ2-5; D gene unclear. With 7 bases removed from V and 2 bases from J, the gap between germline ends came to 11 bases. Germline CDR1 reads SNHLY; CDR2 reads FYNNEI. The CDR3 has 13 amino acids. The CDR3 reads CASMFSRQETQYF. Written as DNA, the CDR3 is TGTGCCAGCATGTTTTCGCGTCAAGAGACCCAGTACTTC. Full variable domain (remainder filled in from reference TRBV2 and TRBJ2-5): EPEVTQTPSHQVTQMGQEVILRCVPISNHLYFYWYRQILGQKVEFLVSFYNNEISEKSEIFDDQFSVERPDGSNFTLKIRSTKLEDSAMYFCASMFSRQETQYFGPGTRLLVL.

This clone occurred a few times. The chain is built from TRBV10-3 and TRBJ2-7, with D possibly TRBD1 on 5 matching bases. The V end was cut by 0 bases, the J end by 1 base, with 10 bases between. This CDR3 has 15 residues. Germline CDR1 ENHRY, CDR2 SYGVKD. The CDR3 sequence: CAISESLAGSYEQYV. The CDR3 DNA follows: TGTGCCATCAGTGAGTCCTTGGCAGGGTCCTACGAGCAGTACGTC.

The chain combines TRBV7-2 with TRBJ2-7, with D possibly TRBD2 on 5 matching bases. The V gene lost 5 bases and the J gene lost 5 bases, with 13 bases spanning the gap. The CDR3 consists of 13 residues. Per germline, CDR1 SGHTA and CDR2 FQGNSA. CDR3 DNA: TGTGCCAGCAGCCCTTCGGGGTTCGACGAGCAGTACTTC. Translating it yields CASSPSGFDEQYF.

The CDR3 protein is CASSYSTAMNTEAFF. In nucleotides, the CDR3 is TGTGCCAGCAGTTACTCGACAGCGATGAACACTGAAGCTTTCTTT. The V call is TRBV6-5, the J call TRBJ1-1, with D possibly TRBD1 on 5 matching bases. The CDR3 consists of 15 residues. The V gene's germline CDR1 is MNHEY and CDR2 SVGAGI. The germline V and J ends were trimmed by 0 bases and 0 bases, with 8 bases remaining between them.

This clone was detected a few times. This chain connects TRBV20-1 to TRBJ2-3; TRBD1 is a possible D gene (5 bases). This CDR3 spans 11 amino acids. V was shortened by 6 bases and J by 8 bases, with 12 bases between the two germline ends. Germline V gene lookup returns CDR1 DFQATT and CDR2 SNEGSKA (reference sequence). CDR3 protein: CSARQPRTQYF. The CDR3 DNA reads TGCAGTGCACGACAGCCGCGTACGCAGTATTTT.

This clone was found a few times. The chain has TRBV7-9 and TRBJ1-2, with a weak D call TRBD1 (5 bases). V was shortened by 4 bases and J by 4 bases, with 10 bases between the two germline ends. The germline V gene encodes CDR1 SEHNR and CDR2 FQNEAQ (reference sequence). This CDR3 has 13 amino acids. CDR3 in DNA: TGTGCCAGCAGCTCTCCGGGGGGCTATGGCTACACCTTC. Translation gives CASSSPGGYGYTF.

This clone appeared a few times. The chain has TRBV15 and TRBJ2-1; the D is unclear. The CDR3 loop spans 15 amino acids. Germline loops: CDR1 LNHNV, CDR2 YYDKDF (reference sequence). The V gene lost 0 bases and the J gene lost 2 bases, with 8 bases spanning the gap. The DNA for the CDR3 is TGTGCCACCAGCAGAGAGGCTAGAGCCTACAATGAGCAGTTCTTC. It is translated as CATSREARAYNEQFF.

There are a few counts of this clone. The chain has TRBV19 and TRBJ1-5, with a possible D match to TRBD1 (5 bases). CDR3 length equals 15 residues. The V gene's germline CDR1 is LNHDA and CDR2 SQIVND (reference sequence). Trimming removed 5 bases at V and 3 bases at J, with 14 bases between. CDR3 loop: CASSDLGTVNQPQHF. DNA of the CDR3: TGTGCCAGTAGTGACCTCGGGACGGTCAATCAGCCCCAGCATTTT.

The CDR3 is CASSQGGSYNEQFF. In nucleotides, the CDR3 is TGTGCCAGCAGCCAAGGGGGGAGTTACAATGAGCAGTTCTTC. This chain uses TRBV9 with TRBJ2-1; D could derive from TRBD1 or TRBD2 (6 bases each). Germline-derived CDR1 and CDR2 are SGDLS and YYNGEE. Trimming left V 4 bases short and J 4 bases short, with 12 bases between. The length of the CDR3 is 14 residues.

This clone was recorded a few times. The V gene is TRBV5-1, the J gene TRBJ2-6; D may be TRBD1 (5 bases). Trimming left V 7 bases short and J 2 bases short, with 10 bases between. Germline V CDR1 and CDR2: SGHRS, YFSETQ. This CDR3 spans 14 amino acids. In nucleotides, the CDR3 is TGCGCCAGCGGAACAGGAGCTGGGGCCAACGTCCTGACTTTC. Translating it yields CASGTGAGANVLTF. Using reference TRBV5-1 and TRBJ2-6 for the parts outside the CDR3, the full variable domain is KAGVTQTPRYLIKTRGQQVTLSCSPISGHRSVSWYQQTPGQGLQFLFEYFSETQRNKGNFPGRFSGRQFSNSRSEMNVSTLELGDSALYLCASGTGAGANVLTFGAGSRLTVL.

The table lists this clone with a few counts. The J gene is TRBJ1-1, the V gene TRBV20-1, with 10 bases fitting TRBD1. The CDR3 extends over 11 amino acids. CDR1 is DFQATT and CDR2 is SNEGSKA in the germline V gene (reference sequence). The V and J ends lost 3 bases and 13 bases, in that order; junction bases with no gene match: 5. This chain's CDR3 is CSASWRDRGFF. The DNA of the CDR3 is TGCAGTGCTAGCTGGAGGGACAGGGGTTTCTTT.

This clone came up a few times. V gene TRBV30 combines with J gene TRBJ1-5; D is perhaps TRBD1 (5 bases). V gave up 3 bases and J gave up 4 bases, with 19 bases separating them. Germline CDR1 GTSNPN, CDR2 SVGIG (reference sequence). The CDR3 runs 16 residues. The CDR3 sequence is CAWSSDRTGLNQPQHF. The CDR3 nucleotides are TGTGCCTGGAGCTCCGACCGCACAGGACTAAATCAGCCCCAGCATTTT. The full variable domain, its missing parts supplied by reference TRBV30 and TRBJ1-5, is SQTIHQWPATLVQPVGSPLSLECTVEGTSNPNLYWYRQAAGRGLQLLFYSVGIGQISSEVPQNLSASRPQDRQFILSSKKLLLSDSGFYLCAWSSDRTGLNQPQHFGDGTRLSIL.

This rearrangement joins TRBV10-3 to TRBJ2-1; 9 nucleotides match TRBD2. In germline, CDR1 is ENHRY, CDR2 SYGVKD. This CDR3 has 14 amino acids. V lost 4 bases and J lost 8; bases outside the gene matches: 6. CDR3 amino acids: CAISVAGAVDEQFF. The CDR3 DNA reads TGTGCCATCAGTGTAGCGGGAGCCGTAGATGAGCAGTTCTTC.

In its sample, this clone was seen a few times. V usage is TRBV5-1 and J usage is TRBJ1-1; D unclear. CDR1 SGHRS and CDR2 YFSETQ come from the germline V gene. The V end lost 2 bases, the J end lost 1 base, and 6 bases lay between the germline ends. The CDR3 consists of 13 residues. The CDR3 DNA sequence: TGCGCCAGCAGCTTTGAAGGGAACACTGAAGCTTTCTTT. Translation: CASSFEGNTEAFF.

This clone was seen a handful of times. The V and J genes are TRBV5-1 and TRBJ2-7; TRBD1 might be the D (5 bases). Germline loops: CDR1 SGHRS, CDR2 YFSETQ. CDR3 length: 14 amino acids. V lost 2 bases and J 0 bases, leaving 9 bases between the germline ends. CDR3 bases: TGCGCCAGCAGCTTAGAGACAGTCTCCTACGAGCAGTACGTC. Protein product: CASSLETVSYEQYV.

This rearrangement joins TRBV12-5 to TRBJ2-5; 8 nucleotides line up with TRBD1. Trimming cost V 5 bases and J 4 bases; bases outside gene matches: 6. The CDR3 length is 14 residues. The germline V gene encodes CDR1 LGHNT and CDR2 FRNRAP. DNA of the CDR3: TGTGCTAGTGGTGTGGGACAGGTGGGAGAGACCCAGTACTTC. This encodes CASGVGQVGETQYF.